A selection of T cell receptor beta chains follows, all from one sample in a study of T cell responses to AZD1222 COVID-19 vaccine. Libraries were prepared by immunoSEQ multiplex PCR; TCRdb keeps only in-frame clonotypes and omits some of them. The sample gives fewer than 150,000 clones, around 84% of which show up once; 7.7% is in the top ten. Source: peripheral blood, taken on day 0 of AZD1222 vaccination. All receptors derive from an adult in good health. CDR3s leave out the opening cysteine and the closing phenylalanine or tryptophan.

V gene	J gene	CDR3 protein
TRBV7-9	TRBJ1-3	ASSPTGISGNTIY
TRBV5-4	TRBJ1-4	ASNYRAPVGANEKLF
TRBV28	TRBJ2-6	ASSDRQFSGANVLT
TRBV10-1	TRBJ1-1	ASSEGRPVGNTEAF
TRBV19	TRBJ2-5	ASSIGGRETQY
TRBV5-8	TRBJ2-2	ASSSGTLVNTGELF
TRBV5-1	TRBJ1-5	ASSIEPRQGVPQH
TRBV18	TRBJ1-3	ASSPPPGGSGEFGNTIY
TRBV3-1/TRBV3-2	TRBJ1-2	ASSPLRDRDGYT
TRBV12-3/TRBV12-4	TRBJ1-5	ASSLASAGQH
TRBV5-6	TRBJ1-3	ASSLARTGSGNTIY
TRBV7-2	TRBJ2-2	ASSPPLGLGTGELF
TRBV5-6	TRBJ1-2	ASSLIQGATSLDT
TRBV6-5	TRBJ2-1	ASTTGVHNEQF
TRBV14	TRBJ1-6	ASSQARIGRSSPLH
TRBV30	TRBJ1-6	AQGTGSSYNSPLH
TRBV10-3	TRBJ1-1	AISAGQKNTEAF
TRBV27	TRBJ2-7	ASSEGPYPYEQY
TRBV28	TRBJ2-7	ASSPTSGGYEQY
TRBV7-3	TRBJ2-7	ASSLGPFGGEQY
TRBV10-3	TRBJ2-1	AISGRGMDNEQF
TRBV9	TRBJ2-3	ASSVDGTGAHTDTQY
TRBV10-3	TRBJ2-1	AISWGSGTYNEQF
TRBV3-1/TRBV3-2	TRBJ1-2	ASSPGLGYT
TRBV30	TRBJ1-2	AWNPGTGVGYGYT
TRBV27	TRBJ2-7	ASAAGGPYEQY
TRBV28	TRBJ2-4	ASSQPRTIAKNIQY
TRBV18	TRBJ1-3	ASSPPGQGAAGNTIY
TRBV11-3	TRBJ2-1	ASSFAGVYNEQF
TRBV9	TRBJ2-7	ASSRGEGVIYEQY
TRBV19	TRBJ1-5	ASSIDRPGGSRGPTQH
TRBV7-3	TRBJ2-1	ASSSQGGSYNEQF
TRBV5-4	TRBJ2-7	ASSPSAGFYEQY
TRBV5-8	TRBJ2-7	ASSAVAEAYEQY
TRBV28	TRBJ2-7	ASSSGTGGSEQY
TRBV18	TRBJ2-3	ASSPGQGATDTQY
TRBV5-1	TRBJ2-2	ASSFVRGELF
TRBV27	TRBJ2-2	ASSLAGGLTGELF
TRBV5-1	TRBJ2-5	ASSFGQDRETQY
TRBV7-3	TRBJ2-3	ASSTGLAGEVDTQY
TRBV7-9	TRBJ1-6	ASSLEYTGKSPLH
TRBV28	TRBJ1-1	ASSMPHTTEAF
TRBV28	TRBJ1-4	ASMEGMAEKLF
TRBV4-1	TRBJ1-5	ASSQDGRTFFRPQH
TRBV7-2	TRBJ2-3	ASSLVGGSVGTDTQY
TRBV2	TRBJ2-2	ASSGGWNTGELF
TRBV28	TRBJ1-2	ASRPGTVYGYT
TRBV27	TRBJ2-2	ASSFLAGWTGELF
TRBV6-4	TRBJ2-3	ASSQQGSTTDTQY
TRBV6-2/TRBV6-3	TRBJ2-2	ASSGTGELF